This TCR beta chain was recovered during a study of T cells after yellow fever vaccination. Whole-study findings and limits: Reappearance after the booster was seen for most primary-vaccination clones, at roughly 96% CD4 and 70% to 90% CD8. Overall, a small share of clonotypes was seen in both CD4 and CD8 compartments.

For this clonotype: Its target is unknown.

It was through 5'RACE template switching that TCR cDNA was made, with a universal primer site and UMIs added. TCRdb re-called the 5' RACE reads with MiXCR, one entry per CDR3 protein. The table includes 360,000 or so distinct CDR3 sequences, approximately 10% detected once. Trimming stripped 5 bases from V and 1 base from J, with 9 bases between. The CDR3 spans 13 residues. Looked up from germline, CDR1 is SGHTA and CDR2 is FQGNSA. Sequencing used PBMCs, obtained on the day of the first yellow fever vaccination. This sequence originates from a man younger than 35 who received the YFV17D yellow fever vaccine. The V call is TRBV7-2, the J call TRBJ2-7; unclear D gene. The DNA of the CDR3 is TGTGCCAGCAGCAAATTACAGTCCTACGAGCAGTACGTC. Translated: CASSKLQSYEQYV.